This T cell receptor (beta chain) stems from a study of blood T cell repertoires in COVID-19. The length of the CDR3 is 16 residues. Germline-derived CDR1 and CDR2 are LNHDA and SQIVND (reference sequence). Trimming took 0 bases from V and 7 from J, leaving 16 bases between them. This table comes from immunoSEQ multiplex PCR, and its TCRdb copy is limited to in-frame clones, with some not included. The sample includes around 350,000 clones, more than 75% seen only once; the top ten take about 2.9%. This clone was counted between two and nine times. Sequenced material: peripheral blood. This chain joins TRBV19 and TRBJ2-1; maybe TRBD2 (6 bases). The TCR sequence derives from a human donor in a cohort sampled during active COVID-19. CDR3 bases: TGTGCCAGTAGTATAGAGGTGCTAGCGAGTTGGAATGAGCAGTTCTTC. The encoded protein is CASSIEVLASWNEQFF.